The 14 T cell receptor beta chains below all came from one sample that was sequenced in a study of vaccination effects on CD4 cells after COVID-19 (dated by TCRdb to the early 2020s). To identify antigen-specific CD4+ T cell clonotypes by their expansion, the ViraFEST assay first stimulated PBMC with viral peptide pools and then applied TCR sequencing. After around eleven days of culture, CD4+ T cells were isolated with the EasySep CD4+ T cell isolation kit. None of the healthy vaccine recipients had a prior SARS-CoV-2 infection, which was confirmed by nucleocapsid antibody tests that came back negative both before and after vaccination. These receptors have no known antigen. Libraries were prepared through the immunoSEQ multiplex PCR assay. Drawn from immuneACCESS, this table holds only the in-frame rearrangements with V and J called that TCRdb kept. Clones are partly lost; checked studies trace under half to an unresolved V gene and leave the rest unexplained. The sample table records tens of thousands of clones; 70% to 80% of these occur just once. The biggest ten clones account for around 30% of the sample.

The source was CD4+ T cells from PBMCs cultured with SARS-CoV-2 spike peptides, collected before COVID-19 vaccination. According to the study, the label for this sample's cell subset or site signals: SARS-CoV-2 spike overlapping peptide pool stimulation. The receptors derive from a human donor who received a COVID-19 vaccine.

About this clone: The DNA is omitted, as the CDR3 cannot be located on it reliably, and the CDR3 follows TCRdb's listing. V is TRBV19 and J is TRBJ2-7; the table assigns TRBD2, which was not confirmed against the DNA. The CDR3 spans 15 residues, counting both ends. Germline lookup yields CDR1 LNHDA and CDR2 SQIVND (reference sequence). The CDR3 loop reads CASTSGEALPYEQYF.

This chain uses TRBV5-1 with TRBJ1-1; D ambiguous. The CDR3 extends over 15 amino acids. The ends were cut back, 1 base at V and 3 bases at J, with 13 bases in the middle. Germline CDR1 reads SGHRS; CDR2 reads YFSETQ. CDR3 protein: CASSLPPGLHTEAFF. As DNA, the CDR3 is TGCGCCAGCAGCTTGCCTCCGGGCCTCCACACTGAAGCTTTCTTT.

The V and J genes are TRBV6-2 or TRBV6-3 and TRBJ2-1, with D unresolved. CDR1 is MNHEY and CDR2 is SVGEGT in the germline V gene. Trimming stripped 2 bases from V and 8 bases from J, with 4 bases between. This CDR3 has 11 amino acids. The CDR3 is CASSYMYEQFF. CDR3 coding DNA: TGTGCCAGCAGTTACATGTATGAGCAGTTCTTC.

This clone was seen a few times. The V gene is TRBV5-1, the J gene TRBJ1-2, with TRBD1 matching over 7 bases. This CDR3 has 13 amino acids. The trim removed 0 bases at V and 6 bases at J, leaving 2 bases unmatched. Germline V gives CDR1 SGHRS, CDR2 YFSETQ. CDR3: CASSLVQGNGYTF. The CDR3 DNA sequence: TGCGCCAGCAGCTTGGTACAGGGGAATGGCTACACCTTC.

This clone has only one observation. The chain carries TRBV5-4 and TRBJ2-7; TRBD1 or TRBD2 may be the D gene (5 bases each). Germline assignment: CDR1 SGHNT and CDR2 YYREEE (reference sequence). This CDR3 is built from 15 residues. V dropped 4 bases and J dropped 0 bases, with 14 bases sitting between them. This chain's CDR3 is CASSAGGHNSYEQYF. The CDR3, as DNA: TGTGCCAGCAGCGCTGGGGGTCACAACTCCTACGAGCAGTACTTC. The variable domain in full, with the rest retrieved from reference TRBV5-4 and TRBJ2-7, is ETGVTQSPTHLIKTRGQQVTLRCSSQSGHNTVSWYQQALGQGPQFIFQYYREEENGRGNFPPRFSGLQFPNYSSELNVNALELDDSALYLCASSAGGHNSYEQYFGPGTRLTVT.

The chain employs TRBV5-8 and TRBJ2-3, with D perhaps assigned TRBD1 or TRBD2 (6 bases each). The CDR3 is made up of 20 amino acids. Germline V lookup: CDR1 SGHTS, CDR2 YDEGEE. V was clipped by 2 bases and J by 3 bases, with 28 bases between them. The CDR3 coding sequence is TGTGCCAGCAGCTTCGGAGGGACATCCTCCTATGCACTTAAAACAGATACGCAGTATTTT. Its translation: CASSFGGTSSYALKTDTQYF. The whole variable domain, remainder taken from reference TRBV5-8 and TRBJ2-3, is EAGVTQSPTHLIKTRGQQATLRCSPISGHTSVYWYQQALGLGLQFLLWYDEGEERNRGNFPPRFSGRQFPNYSSELNVNALELEDSALYLCASSFGGTSSYALKTDTQYFGPGTRLTVL.

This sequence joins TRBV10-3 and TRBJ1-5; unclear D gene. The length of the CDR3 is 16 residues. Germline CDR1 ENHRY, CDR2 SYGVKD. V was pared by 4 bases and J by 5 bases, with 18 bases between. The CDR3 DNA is TGTGCCATCAGTGCCCGCCCTCCAGCCTCGGATCAGCCCCAGCATTTT. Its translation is CAISARPPASDQPQHF.

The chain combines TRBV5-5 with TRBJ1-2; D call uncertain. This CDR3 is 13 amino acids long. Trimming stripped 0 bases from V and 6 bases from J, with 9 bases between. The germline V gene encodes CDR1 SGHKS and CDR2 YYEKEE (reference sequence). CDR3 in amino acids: CASSLGSGDGYTF. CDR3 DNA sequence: TGTGCCAGCAGCTTGGGTTCGGGTGATGGCTACACCTTC.

The CDR3 loop is CASSLSPRSSGGALETQYF. CDR3 coding DNA: TGTGCCAGCAGCTTAAGTCCCCGGAGTAGCGGGGGGGCACTAGAGACCCAGTACTTC. The V call is TRBV7-3, the J call TRBJ2-5; TRBD2 aligns across 11 bases. V lost 1 base, J lost 4 bases, and 14 bases stayed unmatched. The CDR3 totals 19 residues. From germline, CDR1 is SGHTA and CDR2 FQGTGA. Using reference TRBV7-3 and TRBJ2-5 for the parts outside the CDR3, the full variable domain is GAGVSQTPSNKVTEKGKYVELRCDPISGHTALYWYRQSLGQGPEFLIYFQGTGAADDSGLPNDRFFAVRPEGSVSTLKIQRTERGDSAVYLCASSLSPRSSGGALETQYFGPGTRLLVL.

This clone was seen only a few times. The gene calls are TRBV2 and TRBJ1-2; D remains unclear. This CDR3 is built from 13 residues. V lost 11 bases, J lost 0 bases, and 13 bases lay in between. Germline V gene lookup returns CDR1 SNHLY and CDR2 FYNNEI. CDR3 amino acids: CAGRTGANYGYTF. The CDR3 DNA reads TGTGCCGGACGGACGGGAGCTAACTATGGCTACACCTTC.

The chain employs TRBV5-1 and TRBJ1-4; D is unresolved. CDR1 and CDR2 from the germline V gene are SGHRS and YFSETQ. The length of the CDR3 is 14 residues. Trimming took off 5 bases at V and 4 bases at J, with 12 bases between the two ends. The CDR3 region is CASSNNGFNEKLFF. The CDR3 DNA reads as TGCGCCAGCAGTAATAATGGCTTTAATGAAAAACTGTTTTTT. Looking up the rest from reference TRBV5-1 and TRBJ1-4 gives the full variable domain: KAGVTQTPRYLIKTRGQQVTLSCSPISGHRSVSWYQQTPGQGLQFLFEYFSETQRNKGNFPGRFSGRQFSNSRSEMNVSTLELGDSALYLCASSNNGFNEKLFFGSGTQLSVL.

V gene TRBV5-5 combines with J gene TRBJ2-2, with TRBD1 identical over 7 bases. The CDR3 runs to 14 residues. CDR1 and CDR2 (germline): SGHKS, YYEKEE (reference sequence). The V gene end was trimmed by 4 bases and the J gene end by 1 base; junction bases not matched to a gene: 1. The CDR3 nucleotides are TGTGCCAGCAGCCGGACAGGGAACACCGGGGAGCTGTTTTTT. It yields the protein CASSRTGNTGELFF.

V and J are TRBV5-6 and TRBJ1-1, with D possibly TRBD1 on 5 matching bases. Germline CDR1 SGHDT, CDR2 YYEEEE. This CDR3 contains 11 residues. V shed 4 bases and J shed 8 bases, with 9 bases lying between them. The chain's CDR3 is CASSVGTEAFF. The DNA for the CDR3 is TGTGCCAGCAGCGTCGGGACCGAAGCTTTCTTT.

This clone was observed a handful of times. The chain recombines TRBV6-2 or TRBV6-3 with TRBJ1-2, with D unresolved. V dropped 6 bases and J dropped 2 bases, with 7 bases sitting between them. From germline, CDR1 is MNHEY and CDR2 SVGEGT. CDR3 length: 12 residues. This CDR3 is CASSLMNYGYTF. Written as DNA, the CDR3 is TGTGCCAGCAGCTTGATGAACTATGGCTACACCTTC.